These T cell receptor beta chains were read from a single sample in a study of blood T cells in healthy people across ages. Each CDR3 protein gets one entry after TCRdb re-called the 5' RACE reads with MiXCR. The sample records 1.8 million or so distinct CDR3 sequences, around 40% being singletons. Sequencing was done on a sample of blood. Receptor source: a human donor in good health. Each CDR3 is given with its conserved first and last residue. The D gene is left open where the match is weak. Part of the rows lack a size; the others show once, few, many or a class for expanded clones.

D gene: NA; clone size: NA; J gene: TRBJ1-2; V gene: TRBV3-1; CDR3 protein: CASSPLRFYGYTF; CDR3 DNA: TGTGCCAGCAGCCCCCTAAGATTCTATGGCTACACCTTC
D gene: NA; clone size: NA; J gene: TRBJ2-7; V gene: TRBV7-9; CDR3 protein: CASSENRVEQYF; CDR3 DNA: TGTGCCAGCAGCGAAAACAGGGTCGAGCAGTACTTC
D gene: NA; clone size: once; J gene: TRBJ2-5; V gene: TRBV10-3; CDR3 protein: CAISELVHERYF; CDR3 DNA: TGTGCCATCAGTGAGTTGGTCCACGAGCGGTACTTC
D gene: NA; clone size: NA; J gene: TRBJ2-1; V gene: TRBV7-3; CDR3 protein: CASSLSASRVTRKDHNEQFF; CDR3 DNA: TGTGCCAGCAGCTTAAGTGCCAGTAGGGTGACCCGAAAAGACCACAATGAGCAGTTCTTC
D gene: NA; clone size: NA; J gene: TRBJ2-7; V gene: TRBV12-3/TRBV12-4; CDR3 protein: CASSFRATISLLTYEQYF; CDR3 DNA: TGTGCCAGCAGTTTCCGGGCCACGATCAGCCTTTTAACTTACGAGCAGTACTTC
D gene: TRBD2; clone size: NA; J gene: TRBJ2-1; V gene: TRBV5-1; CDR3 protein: CASGPHSGVPDEQFF; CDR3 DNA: TGCGCCAGCGGTCCTCATAGCGGGGTCCCGGATGAGCAGTTCTTC
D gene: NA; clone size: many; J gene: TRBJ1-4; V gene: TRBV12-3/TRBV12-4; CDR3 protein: CASAPPATNEKLFF; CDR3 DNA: TGTGCCAGCGCCCCGCCTGCAACTAATGAAAAACTGTTTTTT
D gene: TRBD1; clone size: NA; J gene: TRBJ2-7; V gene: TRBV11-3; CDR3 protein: CASSLAGTGLTEQYF; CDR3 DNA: TGTGCCAGCAGCCTAGCAGGGACAGGGTTGACCGAGCAGTACTTC
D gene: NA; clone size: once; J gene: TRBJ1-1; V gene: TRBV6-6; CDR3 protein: CATWTGEAFF; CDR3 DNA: TGTGCCACTTGGACGGGTGAAGCTTTCTTT
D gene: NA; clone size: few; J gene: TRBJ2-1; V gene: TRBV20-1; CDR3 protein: CSAIHWDVYNEQFF; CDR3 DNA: TGCAGTGCTATCCATTGGGACGTCTACAATGAGCAGTTCTTC
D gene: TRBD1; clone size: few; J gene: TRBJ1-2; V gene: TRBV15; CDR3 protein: CATSRPGQAGVNYGYTF; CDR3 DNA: TGTGCCACCAGCAGACCGGGACAGGCGGGGGTGAACTATGGCTACACCTTC
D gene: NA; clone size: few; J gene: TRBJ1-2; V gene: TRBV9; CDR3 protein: CASSDRSGSNYGYTF; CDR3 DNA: TGTGCCAGCAGTGACAGGTCAGGGTCGAACTATGGCTACACCTTC
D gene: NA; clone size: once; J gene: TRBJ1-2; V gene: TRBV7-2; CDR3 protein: CASSLAKGASPNYGHTF; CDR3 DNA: TGTGCCAGCAGCTTAGCGAAGGGTGCATCTCCTAACTATGGCCACACCTTC
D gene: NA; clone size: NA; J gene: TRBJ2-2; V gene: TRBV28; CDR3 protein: CASSWDFSNTGELFF; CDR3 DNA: TGTGCCAGCAGCTGGGACTTTTCTAACACCGGGGAGCTGTTTTTT
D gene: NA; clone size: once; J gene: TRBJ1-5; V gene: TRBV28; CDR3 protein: CASSLPGWNQPQHF; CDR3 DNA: TGTGCCAGCAGTTTACCAGGTTGGAATCAGCCCCAGCATTTT
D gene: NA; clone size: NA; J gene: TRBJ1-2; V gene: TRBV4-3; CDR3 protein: CASSKRMFQADYGYTF; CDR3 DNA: TGCGCCAGCAGCAAAAGAATGTTCCAGGCGGACTATGGCTACACCTTC
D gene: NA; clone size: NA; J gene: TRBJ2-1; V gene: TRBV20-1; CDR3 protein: CSARTSFTYNEQFF; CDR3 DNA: TGCAGTGCTCGTACTAGTTTCACCTACAATGAGCAGTTCTTC
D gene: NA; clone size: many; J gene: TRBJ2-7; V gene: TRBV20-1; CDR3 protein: CSARDDSSTYEQYF; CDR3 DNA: TGCAGTGCTAGAGATGACTCCAGCACCTACGAGCAGTACTTC
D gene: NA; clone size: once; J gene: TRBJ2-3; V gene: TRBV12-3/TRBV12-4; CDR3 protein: CASSPSRVRADAQYF; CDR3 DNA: TGTGCCAGCAGTCCCAGCAGAGTGAGAGCAGATGCGCAGTATTTT
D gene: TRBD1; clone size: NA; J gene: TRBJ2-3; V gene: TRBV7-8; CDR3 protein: CAYLGGESTDTQYF; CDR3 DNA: TGTGCCTACCTAGGGGGCGAAAGCACAGATACGCAGTATTTT
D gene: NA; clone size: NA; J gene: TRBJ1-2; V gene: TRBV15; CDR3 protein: CATSRDRLWGERYGHTF; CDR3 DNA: TGTGCCACCAGCAGAGATCGACTCTGGGGGGAACGCTATGGCCACACCTTC
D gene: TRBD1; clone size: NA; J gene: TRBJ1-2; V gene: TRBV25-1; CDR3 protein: CASGQGAGYTF; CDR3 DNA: TGTGCCAGCGGACAGGGGGCTGGCTACACCTTC
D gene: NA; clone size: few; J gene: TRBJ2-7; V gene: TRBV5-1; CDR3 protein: CASSVGTSFSYEQYF; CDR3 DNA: TGCGCCAGCAGCGTCGGGACGTCCTTTTCCTACGAGCAGTACTTC
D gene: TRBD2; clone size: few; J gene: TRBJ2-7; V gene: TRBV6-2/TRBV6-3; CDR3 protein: CASKDQRGYYEQYF; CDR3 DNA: TGTGCCAGCAAAGACCAGCGGGGGTATTACGAGCAGTACTTC
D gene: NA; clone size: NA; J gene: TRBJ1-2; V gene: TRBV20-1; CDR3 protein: CSARGRPGGNYGYTF; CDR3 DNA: TGCAGTGCTAGAGGCAGGCCCGGGGGAAACTATGGCTACACCTTC
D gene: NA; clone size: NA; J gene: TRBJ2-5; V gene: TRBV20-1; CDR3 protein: CSAREGTVQETQYF; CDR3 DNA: TGCAGTGCTAGAGAGGGGACTGTACAAGAGACCCAGTACTTC
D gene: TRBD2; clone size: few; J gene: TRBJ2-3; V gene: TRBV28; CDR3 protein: CASSPLSGATDTQYF; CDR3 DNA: TGTGCCAGCAGCCCCCTTAGCGGGGCGACAGATACGCAGTATTTT
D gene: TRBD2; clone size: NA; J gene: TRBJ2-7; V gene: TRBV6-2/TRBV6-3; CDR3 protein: CASSYGRTSSYNEQYF; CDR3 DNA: TGTGCCAGCAGTTACGGGAGGACTAGCTCCTACAATGAGCAGTACTTC
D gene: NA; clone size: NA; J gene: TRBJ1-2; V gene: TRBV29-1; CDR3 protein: CSVEDRSGGGYTF; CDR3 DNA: TGCAGCGTTGAAGATAGGTCGGGGGGTGGCTACACCTTC
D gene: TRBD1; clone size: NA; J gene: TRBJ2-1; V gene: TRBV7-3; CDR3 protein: CASSLDRGTNEQFF; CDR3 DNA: TGTGCCAGCAGCTTGGACAGGGGTACGAATGAGCAGTTCTTC
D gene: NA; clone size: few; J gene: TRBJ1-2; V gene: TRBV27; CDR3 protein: CASSPRSTFRGYTF; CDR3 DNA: TGTGCCAGCAGTCCACGCTCCACCTTTAGAGGCTACACCTTC
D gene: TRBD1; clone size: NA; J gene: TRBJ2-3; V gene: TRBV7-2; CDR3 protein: CAGSSGQGRVTDTQYF; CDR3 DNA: TGTGCCGGCAGTTCCGGACAGGGGAGGGTCACAGATACGCAGTATTTT
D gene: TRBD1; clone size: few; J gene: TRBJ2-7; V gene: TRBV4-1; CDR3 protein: CASSPGQLNYEQYF; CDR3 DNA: TGCGCCAGCAGCCCGGGACAGCTTAACTACGAGCAGTACTTC
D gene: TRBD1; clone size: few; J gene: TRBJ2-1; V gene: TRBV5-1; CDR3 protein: CASLRGTGGNEQFF; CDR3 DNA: TGCGCCAGCCTCAGGGGGACAGGGGGCAATGAGCAGTTCTTC
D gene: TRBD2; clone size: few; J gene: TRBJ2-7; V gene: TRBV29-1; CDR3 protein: CSAGVGDYYEQYF; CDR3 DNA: TGCAGCGCCGGGGTGGGGGACTACTACGAGCAGTACTTC
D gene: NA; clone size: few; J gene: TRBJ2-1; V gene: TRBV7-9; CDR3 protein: CASSPAANNEQFF; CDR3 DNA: TGTGCCAGCAGCCCCGCAGCAAACAATGAGCAGTTCTTC
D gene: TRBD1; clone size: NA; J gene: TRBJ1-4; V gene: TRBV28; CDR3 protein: CASSPDRGTNEKLFF; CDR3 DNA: TGTGCCAGCAGTCCGGACAGGGGAACTAATGAAAAACTGTTTTTT
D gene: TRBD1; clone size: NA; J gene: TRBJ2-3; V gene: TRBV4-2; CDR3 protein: CASSPRDRPLGTDTQYF; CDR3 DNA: TGTGCCAGCAGCCCTCGGGACAGGCCCCTCGGCACAGATACGCAGTATTTT
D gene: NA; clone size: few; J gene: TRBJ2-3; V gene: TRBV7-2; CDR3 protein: CASSLAGPAGGADTQYF; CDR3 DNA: TGTGCCAGCAGCTTAGCGGGCCCAGCAGGAGGCGCAGATACGCAGTATTTT
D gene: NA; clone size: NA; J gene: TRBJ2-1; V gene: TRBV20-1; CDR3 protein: CSARKTGLNEQFF; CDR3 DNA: TGCAGTGCTAGGAAGACAGGACTAAATGAGCAGTTCTTC
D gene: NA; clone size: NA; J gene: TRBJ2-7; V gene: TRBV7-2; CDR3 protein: CASSLGGSYKQYF; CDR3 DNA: TGTGCCAGCAGCTTAGGGGGATCCTACAAGCAGTACTTC